In its sample, the clone carrying this T cell receptor (beta chain) was seen many times. Its cognate antigen is unknown. These data originate in a study of neurological immune-mediated disorders. Study-level points and caveats: CDR3 amino acid sequences found in expanded clones were never shared across subjects, suggesting private repertoires in all groups.

TCRdb re-analysed the 5' RACE reads in MiXCR, keeping a single row per CDR3 protein. Of more than 75,000 distinct CDR3 sequences in the sample, 3.5% to 5.5% are singletons; the top ten hold 5.7%. Germline CDR1 SGHDN, CDR2 FVKESK. With 0 bases clipped from V and 5 bases from J, the junction kept 2 bases outside the gene matches. The CDR3 totals 14 residues. Time point reported: longitudinal time-point 3. The V gene is TRBV14, the J gene TRBJ2-5, with 8 positions matching TRBD1. Sequencing was done on a sample of PBMCs. This clonotype was obtained from an older woman with multiple sclerosis. Here the CDR3 DNA reads TGTGCCAGCAGCCAAGACAGGGGGCAGGAGACCCAGTACTTC. The encoded protein is CASSQDRGQETQYF.